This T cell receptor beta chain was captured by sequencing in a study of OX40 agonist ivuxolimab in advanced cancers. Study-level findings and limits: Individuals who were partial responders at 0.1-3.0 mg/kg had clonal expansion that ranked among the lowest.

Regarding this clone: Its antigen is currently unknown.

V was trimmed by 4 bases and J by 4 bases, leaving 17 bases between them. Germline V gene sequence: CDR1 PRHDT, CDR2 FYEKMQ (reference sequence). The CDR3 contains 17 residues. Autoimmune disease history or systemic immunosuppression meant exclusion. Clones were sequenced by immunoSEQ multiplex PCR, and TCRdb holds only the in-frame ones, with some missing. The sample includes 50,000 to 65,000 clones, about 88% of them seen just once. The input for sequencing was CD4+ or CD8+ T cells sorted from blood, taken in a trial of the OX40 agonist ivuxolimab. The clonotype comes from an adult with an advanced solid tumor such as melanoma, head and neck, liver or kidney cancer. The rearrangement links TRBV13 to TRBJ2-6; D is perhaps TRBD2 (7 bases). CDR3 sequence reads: CASSSLGGAPGANVLTF. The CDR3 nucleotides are TGTGCCAGCAGCTCCCTAGGGGGGGCGCCGGGGGCCAACGTCCTGACTTTC.